The sequence of this TCR beta chain was determined in a study of T cell repertoires in cytomegalovirus infection. Via MiXCR, TCRdb re-called the reads, giving one row per CDR3 protein. Of hundreds of thousands of distinct CDR3 sequences listed, approximately 18% are singletons. About this clonotype itself: One base away lies a much larger clone, so this may be a sequencing read error.

The CDR3 contains 16 residues. From germline, CDR1 is MNHEY and CDR2 SVGAGI. This clonotype was sampled from a human donor in good health (CMV status not recorded). Some clones in this sample may be carry-over from other donors' samples. Specimen: PBMCs. The rearrangement joins TRBV6-5 to TRBJ1-5, with D tentatively TRBD1 (6 bases). The CDR3 DNA sequence: TGTGCCAGCAGGAAACAGGGCCTTTATAGCAATCGGCCCCAGCATTTT. Amino acids: CASRKQGLYSNRPQHF.